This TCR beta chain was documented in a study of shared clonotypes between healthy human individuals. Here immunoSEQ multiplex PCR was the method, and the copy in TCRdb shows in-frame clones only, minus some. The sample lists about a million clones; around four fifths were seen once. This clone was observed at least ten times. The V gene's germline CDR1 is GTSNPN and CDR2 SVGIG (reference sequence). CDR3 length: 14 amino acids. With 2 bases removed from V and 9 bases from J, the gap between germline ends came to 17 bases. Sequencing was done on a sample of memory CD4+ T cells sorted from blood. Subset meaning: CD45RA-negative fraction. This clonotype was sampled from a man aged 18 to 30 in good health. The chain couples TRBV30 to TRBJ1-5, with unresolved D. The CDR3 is CAWSNPPQTRPQHF. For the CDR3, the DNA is TGTGCCTGGAGTAATCCCCCTCAAACCCGGCCCCAGCATTTT.